Presented here are 13 T cell receptor beta chains from one specimen sequenced in a study of cytomegalovirus exposure and HLA in healthy donors (dated by TCRdb to between 2016 and 2019). Library preparation was by the immunoSEQ multiplex PCR assay. For the multiplex PCR, a mixture combining 60 forward primers for TCR Vbeta segments and 13 reverse primers for TCR Jbeta segments was used. Drawn from immuneACCESS, this table holds only the in-frame rearrangements with V and J called that TCRdb kept. Clones are partly lost; checked studies trace under half to an unresolved V gene and leave the rest unexplained. Present in this sample are about 140,000 clones, around 73% of which were seen just once. The ten largest clones represent 1% to 1.5% of the sample. Sequenced: PBMCs. These receptors were obtained from a woman in her 40s in good health and CMV-seronegative.

The V and J genes are TRBV9 and TRBJ2-2; tentative D call: TRBD1 (5 bases). Germline V CDR1 and CDR2: SGDLS, YYNGEE. V was clipped by 0 bases and J by 6 bases, with 12 bases between them. The CDR3 is 15 residues long. The CDR3 sequence is CASSVEGLQAGELFF. Here the CDR3 DNA reads TGTGCCAGCAGCGTAGAAGGATTACAGGCCGGGGAGCTGTTTTTT.

The J gene is TRBJ1-3, the V gene TRBV11-2, with 10 bases aligning to TRBD1. The trim removed 5 bases at V and 2 bases at J, leaving 3 bases unmatched. Germline loops: CDR1 SGHAT, CDR2 FQNNGV. The CDR3 spans 15 residues. CDR3 amino acids: CASSTDRGPGNTIYF. CDR3 sequence (DNA): TGTGCCAGCAGCACCGACAGGGGGCCTGGAAACACCATATATTTT.

The rearrangement uses TRBV4-1 and TRBJ2-1; 9 bases line up with TRBD1. Germline lookup yields CDR1 MGHRA and CDR2 YSYEKL. The CDR3 has 12 residues. V shed 5 bases and J 8 bases; nucleotides not matched to a gene: 1. The CDR3 is CASSGTGHEQFF. The CDR3 DNA reads as TGCGCCAGCAGCGGGACAGGGCATGAGCAGTTCTTC.

The chain employs TRBV14 and TRBJ2-2, with TRBD2 identical over 8 bases. CDR1 is SGHDN and CDR2 is FVKESK in the germline V gene. The trim removed 4 bases at V and 5 bases at J, leaving 12 bases unmatched. This CDR3 comprises 17 residues. The CDR3 loop reads CASSPVGTSVLTGELFF. The DNA for the CDR3 is TGTGCCAGCAGCCCAGTGGGGACTAGTGTTCTAACCGGGGAGCTGTTTTTT.

The chain links TRBV28 to TRBJ1-1, with TRBD1 as a possible D gene (6 bases). This CDR3 spans 16 amino acids. Trimming took off 6 bases at V and 4 bases at J, with 21 bases between the two ends. Germline V gives CDR1 MDHEN, CDR2 SYDVKM. In DNA, the CDR3 is TGTGCCAGCAGCCCACTTCACAGGGCGGCGGGCACTGAAGCTTTCTTT. This gives the protein CASSPLHRAAGTEAFF.

In its sample, this clone was seen a few times. The chain carries TRBV5-1 and TRBJ2-1; 10 positions match TRBD2. The trim removed 6 bases at V and 3 bases at J, leaving 3 bases unmatched. The CDR3 is 14 amino acids. From germline, CDR1 is SGHRS and CDR2 YFSETQ. CDR3 residues: CASNLAGDYNEQFF. CDR3 DNA sequence: TGCGCCAGCAACCTAGCGGGGGACTACAATGAGCAGTTCTTC.

The chain employs TRBV28 and TRBJ1-6; no clear D gene. This CDR3 region has 12 residues. Per the germline V gene, CDR1 is MDHEN and CDR2 is SYDVKM. Trimming stripped 8 bases from V and 10 bases from J, with 12 bases between. The CDR3 nucleotides are TGTGCCAGCCAGGCCGCGAAGTCACCCCTCCACTTT. It is translated as CASQAAKSPLHF.

On this clone: This specimen includes other DNA sequences encoding the same CDR3. The chain joins TRBV7-9 to TRBJ2-2; the match to TRBD2 covers 13 bases. V was clipped by 5 bases and J by 5 bases; unmatched bases: 2. Looked up from germline, CDR1 is SEHNR and CDR2 is FQNEAQ (reference sequence). The CDR3 runs to 15 residues. For the CDR3, the DNA is TGTGCCAGCAGCCCGGGACTAGCGGGGACCGGGGAGCTGTTTTTT. Translating gives CASSPGLAGTGELFF. Using reference TRBV7-9 and TRBJ2-2 for the parts outside the CDR3, the full variable domain is DTGVSQNPRHKITKRGQNVTFRCDPISEHNRLYWYRQTLGQGPEFLTYFQNEAQLEKSRLLSDRFSAERPKGSFSTLEIQRTEQGDSAMYLCASSPGLAGTGELFFGEGSRLTVL.

This clone was detected a few times. V is TRBV7-3 and J is TRBJ1-1; D is unresolved. This CDR3 comprises 13 residues. Germline-derived CDR1 and CDR2 are SGHTA and FQGTGA. The V end was cut by 5 bases, the J end by 0 bases, with 7 bases between. CDR3 sequence reads: CASSRTVNTEAFF. In nucleotides, the CDR3 is TGTGCCAGCAGCCGTACAGTGAACACTGAAGCTTTCTTT.

The V call is TRBV15, the J call TRBJ2-1, with D possibly TRBD1 on 6 matching bases. CDR1 is LNHNV and CDR2 is YYDKDF in the germline V gene (reference sequence). V gave up 4 bases and J gave up 9 bases, with 16 bases separating them. The CDR3 length is 14 residues. CDR3 sequence: CATSTIDRTREQFF. DNA for the CDR3: TGTGCCACCAGCACAATAGACAGGACACGTGAGCAGTTCTTC. Combining the CDR3 with reference TRBV15 and TRBJ2-1 gives the whole variable domain DAMVIQNPRYQVTQFGKPVTLSCSQTLNHNVMYWYQQKSSQAPKLLFHYYDKDFNNEADTPDNFQSRRPNTSFCFLDIRSPGLGDTAMYLCATSTIDRTREQFFGPGTRLTVL.

The rearrangement uses TRBV7-2 and TRBJ2-1; possibly TRBD2 for D (6 bases). CDR1 is SGHTA and CDR2 is FQGNSA in the germline V gene. The CDR3 spans 16 residues. The V end lost 5 bases, the J end lost 0 bases, and 14 bases lay between the germline ends. In nucleotides, the CDR3 is TGTGCCAGCAGCGCAATGGGAGGTGCCTCCTACAATGAGCAGTTCTTC. Translated, it gives CASSAMGGASYNEQFF. Together with reference TRBV7-2 and TRBJ2-1, the CDR3 gives the full variable domain: GAGVSQSPSNKVTEKGKDVELRCDPISGHTALYWYRQSLGQGLEFLIYFQGNSAPDKSGLPSDRFSAERTGGSVSTLTIQRTQQEDSAVYLCASSAMGGASYNEQFFGPGTRLTVL.

This chain uses TRBV29-1 with TRBJ2-3; possibly TRBD1 for D (5 bases). The CDR3 sequence is 13 residues long. Trimming removed 7 bases from V and 0 bases from J, with 11 bases in between. Germline V gives CDR1 SQVTM, CDR2 ANQGSEA. The CDR3 here is CSAMTESTDTQYF. CDR3 bases: TGCAGCGCTATGACAGAAAGCACAGATACGCAGTATTTT.

The chain couples TRBV2 to TRBJ2-5, with 12 bases identical to TRBD2. The CDR3 consists of 14 residues. CDR1 and CDR2 from the germline V gene are SNHLY and FYNNEI. J gave up 4 bases and V 7 bases, and 4 bases lay outside the gene matches. In nucleotides, the CDR3 is TGTGCCAGCAACGGACTAGCGGGGAGAGAGACCCAGTACTTC. It encodes CASNGLAGRETQYF.